A single T cell receptor beta chain is shown here with its context. This clonotype was observed many times. Its antigen remains undetermined. No per-base quality is available; no much larger clone lies one base away. The CDR3 holds 15 amino acids from the cysteine to the phenylalanine. Just the 45-base CDR3 DNA is kept, in frame starting at base 1. The germline V end is reduced by 5 bases and the J end by 3 bases; junction bases left unmatched: 9. This sample is part of a study of T cells in Graves' hyperthyroidism and ophthalmopathy (dated by TCRdb to the late 2010s). Study-level background: Peripheral blood was collected at initial diagnosis, before any treatment. To identify TCR V-J signatures that set the groups apart, the researchers used a discovery cohort of 100 or so patients, made up of fewer than 50 with Graves' ophthalmopathy and 55 to 65 with stable Graves' hyperthyroidism. Prospective prediction of ophthalmopathy was tested in an independent validation cohort consisting of 18 hyperthyroidism patients and approximately 16 patients who later progressed to ophthalmopathy. The 95 to 100 discovery patients were divided at random into training and test sets in a 7:3 ratio. In addition, the study compared T-cell repertoires in thyroid tissue and in blood from six Graves' hyperthyroidism patients. After blood sampling, hyperthyroidism patients were treated with methimazole at a starting dose of 30 mg daily, and ophthalmopathy patients were treated with high-dose intravenous methylprednisolone. The paper reports TCR Vbeta CDR3 sequencing of some 140 peripheral blood samples: some 44 ophthalmopathy, about 75 hyperthyroidism and about 17 progressor patients.

Amplification of TCR beta CDR3 regions was carried out from RNA transcripts. The TCR CDR3 was subjected to a first round of RT-PCR using the HTBI primer set and the Qiagen OneStep RT-PCR kit. A second multiplex PCR round built the libraries, followed by size selection and purification. Sequencing of the libraries was done on an Illumina HiSeq2000 using paired-end 100 bp reads. As for the authors' bioinformatics: SOAPnuke was used to process the raw data, removing reads that contained adapters or uncalled bases, had a mean Phred below 15, or lacked an exact match to the constant primer or identifier. High-quality paired reads were merged using COPE v1.2.5, and each unique nucleotide sequence was defined as a clonotype. Clonotypes were aligned to IMGT TRBV, TRBD and TRBJ reference segments using MiTCR v1.1. The analysis was restricted to V-J combinations with a frequency above 0.0001, which together covered about 99% of the repertoires. A TCS score was defined as the ratio between F50 (clonal expansion) and ExV (chaos), using BLOSUM62-based TCRdist between CDR3 peptides within each V-J. Welch's t-statistics and random forest reduced around 550 V-J features to 10 to 15, which were used in a naive Bayes classifier (R e1071). TCRdb handled the public reads itself, with Q25 trimming in fastp and clone calling in MiXCR, and kept productive beta chains. Rows merge per CDR3 protein into single entries with the most common DNA and genes. It is TCRdb's table, rather than the study itself, that gives the V and J calls and clone size. The sample table shows roughly 750,000 distinct CDR3 sequences, and 15% to 20% are seen once. The leading ten clones occupy around 7.7% of the sample.

General findings and caveats noted by the study authors: No statistical method was used to set the sample size in advance, and investigators knew the group allocation. In validation, the model predicted progression to ophthalmopathy with roughly 66% sensitivity and 72% to 75% specificity, a median of about six months before onset. Ophthalmopathy was separated from stable hyperthyroidism by a 13 V-J signature model, with around 88% sensitivity and approximately 81% specificity obtained in cross-validation and 80%/75% obtained in testing. Blood samples also contained most of the expanded thyroid clonotypes (frequency above 0.001), which suggests that blood repertoires may reflect thyroid immune responses.

A patient counted as having stable Graves' hyperthyroidism if no progression to ophthalmopathy occurred over 18 months of follow-up. Hyperthyroidism patients were aged 18 to 65 years and newly diagnosed, with disease duration of less than 2 months. The study excluded patients with uncontrolled infections, other autoimmune diseases, pregnancy or lactation. Diagnoses relied on clinical symptoms, serum thyroxine and TRAb, thyroid ultrasound and orbital computed tomography. PBMCs were isolated from 7.5 to 10 ml of fresh peripheral blood by Ficoll-Paque density gradient centrifugation. Trizol reagent was used to extract total RNA, and RNA quality was then checked on an Agilent 2100 Bioanalyzer.

The TCR originated in a man younger than 30 with Graves' hyperthyroidism. The chain is encoded by TRBV12-3 or TRBV12-4 joined to TRBJ2-7; the junction holds 8 bases that match TRBD1. Sequences were obtained from blood. CDR3 region: CASSHGQGRFYEQYF. The base sequence is TGTGCCAGCAGTCATGGACAGGGTCGGTTCTACGAGCAGTACTTC.